This paragraph covers one T cell receptor (beta chain) sequence. The antigen is undetermined. The sample originates from a study of T cell repertoires and Cas9 in healthy adults. Overall study: CD4 and CD8 compartments: SpCas9-reactive T cells profiled for potency, cytotoxicity, lineage. Overall study findings and caveats: SpCas9-reactive regulatory T cells reportedly mitigated SpCas9-reactive effector T cells in vitro.

Clones were read by immunoSEQ multiplex PCR, and TCRdb kept only the in-frame ones, dropping some. The data show tens of thousands of clones, 90% seen once. The V segment lost 2 bases and the J segment 13 bases; nucleotides outside the gene matches: 5. Germline CDR1 is SNHLY and CDR2 is FYNNEI. CDR3 length: 14 residues. This TCR was recovered from a human donor in good health. The sequenced material came from CD4+ effector T cells (CD127+, CD25-, CD137-, CD154-) from PBMCs; culture status not recorded. The chain recombines TRBV2 with TRBJ2-1; 13 bases map to TRBD2. CDR3 nucleotide sequence: TGTGCCAGCAGTGAACAGACTAGCGGGGGGTCCCAGTTCTTC. This gives the protein CASSEQTSGGSQFF. Looking up the rest from reference TRBV2 and TRBJ2-1 gives the full variable domain: EPEVTQTPSHQVTQMGQEVILRCVPISNHLYFYWYRQILGQKVEFLVSFYNNEISEKSEIFDDQFSVERPDGSNFTLKIRSTKLEDSAMYFCASSEQTSGGSQFFGPGTRLTVL.